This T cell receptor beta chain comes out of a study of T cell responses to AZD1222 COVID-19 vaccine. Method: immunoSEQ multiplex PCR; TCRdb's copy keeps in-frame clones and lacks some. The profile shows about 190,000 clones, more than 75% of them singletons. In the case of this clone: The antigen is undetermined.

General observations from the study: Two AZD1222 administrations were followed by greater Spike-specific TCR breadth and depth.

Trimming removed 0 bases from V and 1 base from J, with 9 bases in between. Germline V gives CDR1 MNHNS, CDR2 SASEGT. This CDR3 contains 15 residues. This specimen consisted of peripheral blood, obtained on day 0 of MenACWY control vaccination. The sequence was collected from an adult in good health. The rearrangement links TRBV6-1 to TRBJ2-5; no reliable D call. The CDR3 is CASSEARASQETQYF. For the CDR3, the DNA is TGTGCCAGCAGTGAAGCGCGAGCGAGCCAAGAGACCCAGTACTTC.